This note documents a single T cell receptor beta chain sequence. These data belong to a study of blood T cell repertoires in COVID-19. Study-wide context: Both acute and convalescent COVID-19 samples were obtained from the United States, Italy and Spain. From T cells, B-cell-depleted T cells, or PBMCs came the material, which was cDNA or gDNA.

Libraries were prepared by immunoSEQ multiplex PCR; TCRdb keeps only in-frame clonotypes and omits some of them. The sample yields roughly 250,000 clones, more than 85% seen once. Trimming at V came to 4 bases and at J to 0 bases, leaving 6 bases not matched to a gene. The CDR3 length is 15 residues. CDR1 is SGHRS, CDR2 YFSETQ, per germline. The TCR originated in a man aged 35-49 years who had recovered from COVID-19. The sequencing input was PBMCs or T cells enriched from blood (not recorded which). The rearrangement links TRBV5-1 to TRBJ2-7; 8 bases map to TRBD1. The CDR3 here is CASSTGGRSSYEQYF. DNA for the CDR3: TGCGCCAGCAGCACAGGGGGGCGAAGCTCCTACGAGCAGTACTTC. The full variable domain, rest sourced from reference TRBV5-1 and TRBJ2-7, is KAGVTQTPRYLIKTRGQQVTLSCSPISGHRSVSWYQQTPGQGLQFLFEYFSETQRNKGNFPGRFSGRQFSNSRSEMNVSTLELGDSALYLCASSTGGRSSYEQYFGPGTRLTVT.